This is a list of T cell receptor beta chains from one sample in a study of cytomegalovirus exposure and HLA in healthy donors. TCRdb's table, derived via immunoSEQ multiplex PCR, lists solely in-frame clones and lacks some. Here the sample spans approximately 180,000 clones, roughly 80% being singletons. Sequenced input: PBMCs. These receptors were taken from a woman between 45 and 65 years old in good health and CMV-seronegative. Each CDR3 is given with its conserved first and last residue. D genes are given only for firm matches. Some rows have no size entry. The others give once, few or many, or a class for an expanded clone.

j_call: TRBJ2-1
clone_size: -
d_call: -
v_call: TRBV7-3
cdr3_nt: TGTGCCAGCGCCGGAGGCGGCTTTTCCTACAATGAGCAGTTCTTC
cdr3_aa: CASAGGGFSYNEQFF

j_call: TRBJ2-3
clone_size: once
d_call: -
v_call: TRBV5-6
cdr3_nt: TGTGCCAGCAGCTTATTTCAGGGATCGTGGGATACGCAGTATTTT
cdr3_aa: CASSLFQGSWDTQYF

j_call: TRBJ2-1
clone_size: -
d_call: -
v_call: TRBV21-1
cdr3_nt: TGTGCCAGCAGCACGATTGGCAGGGAATACAATGAGCAGTTCTTC
cdr3_aa: CASSTIGREYNEQFF

j_call: TRBJ2-7
clone_size: -
d_call: TRBD1
v_call: TRBV7-2
cdr3_nt: TGTGCCAGCAGCTTAGGGACAGGGGCCGAGCAGTACTTC
cdr3_aa: CASSLGTGAEQYF

j_call: TRBJ1-1
clone_size: few
d_call: TRBD1
v_call: TRBV6-1
cdr3_nt: TGTGCCAGCAGTGAAGAAGGGACAGGGGATTGGTTGAGTGAAGCTTTCTTT
cdr3_aa: CASSEEGTGDWLSEAFF

j_call: TRBJ2-7
clone_size: -
d_call: -
v_call: TRBV7-7
cdr3_nt: TGTGCTAGCAGCCCCCCAGGGGGAGGAAACTACGAGCAGTACTTC
cdr3_aa: CASSPPGGGNYEQYF

j_call: TRBJ2-7
clone_size: -
d_call: TRBD2
v_call: TRBV7-2
cdr3_nt: TGTGCCAGCAGCGAGAGTAGCGGGAGGCCCTTATCCTACGAGCAGTACTTC
cdr3_aa: CASSESSGRPLSYEQYF

j_call: TRBJ2-1
clone_size: -
d_call: -
v_call: TRBV18
cdr3_nt: TGTGCCAGCTCACAAACGACTAGGGGCTTAAATGAGCAGTTCTTC
cdr3_aa: CASSQTTRGLNEQFF

j_call: TRBJ2-7
clone_size: -
d_call: TRBD1
v_call: TRBV15
cdr3_nt: TGTGCCACCAGCAGAGCTGGGACAGGGGTTAAGCACGAGCAGTACTTC
cdr3_aa: CATSRAGTGVKHEQYF

j_call: TRBJ2-7
clone_size: -
d_call: TRBD1
v_call: TRBV23-1
cdr3_nt: TGCGCCAGCAGTCGCGGACAGGGAGCGTCCTACGAGCAGTACTTC
cdr3_aa: CASSRGQGASYEQYF

j_call: TRBJ2-7
clone_size: -
d_call: TRBD1
v_call: TRBV4-3
cdr3_nt: TGCGCCAGCAGCTCTTGGACAGGGTACTCCTACGAGCAGTACTTC
cdr3_aa: CASSSWTGYSYEQYF

j_call: TRBJ1-4
clone_size: -
d_call: -
v_call: TRBV5-6
cdr3_nt: TGTGCCAGCAGCTTGGTGGGCGATGAAAAACTGTTTTTT
cdr3_aa: CASSLVGDEKLFF

j_call: TRBJ2-2
clone_size: -
d_call: -
v_call: TRBV29-1
cdr3_nt: TGCAGCGTTAAGGGGGACACCGGGGAGCTGTTTTTT
cdr3_aa: CSVKGDTGELFF

j_call: TRBJ2-5
clone_size: -
d_call: -
v_call: TRBV11-3
cdr3_nt: TGTGCCAGCAGCTTAGGGGCGGGAGAGACCCAGTACTTC
cdr3_aa: CASSLGAGETQYF

j_call: TRBJ2-1
clone_size: -
d_call: TRBD1
v_call: TRBV11-3
cdr3_nt: TGTGCCAGCAGCCTTAGAACAGGGGGGAGCAATGAGCAGTTCTTC
cdr3_aa: CASSLRTGGSNEQFF

j_call: TRBJ2-7
clone_size: -
d_call: -
v_call: TRBV6-1
cdr3_nt: TGTGCCAGCAGTGCGCCCCGGGGTAGCGCACTACCTTTCTACGAGCAGTACTTC
cdr3_aa: CASSAPRGSALPFYEQYF

j_call: TRBJ2-5
clone_size: -
d_call: TRBD1
v_call: TRBV6-6
cdr3_nt: TGTGCCAGCAGTAGGACAGGGCGAGAGACCCAGTACTTC
cdr3_aa: CASSRTGRETQYF

j_call: TRBJ1-2
clone_size: -
d_call: -
v_call: TRBV19
cdr3_nt: TGTGCCAGTAGTCCGGGAGGAGGTTGGATAGATGGCTACACCTTC
cdr3_aa: CASSPGGGWIDGYTF

j_call: TRBJ1-1
clone_size: -
d_call: TRBD1
v_call: TRBV27
cdr3_nt: TGTGCCAGCAGTATGGGGACAGGGCTAAACACTGAAGCTTTCTTT
cdr3_aa: CASSMGTGLNTEAFF

j_call: TRBJ2-5
clone_size: -
d_call: -
v_call: TRBV11-2
cdr3_nt: TGTGCCAGCAGTTCCACGGGTATGGAGCAGTACTTC
cdr3_aa: CASSSTGMEQYF

j_call: TRBJ1-2
clone_size: -
d_call: -
v_call: TRBV18
cdr3_nt: TGTGCCAGCTCACCGACTTTTGGGGCGGGCTACACCTTC
cdr3_aa: CASSPTFGAGYTF

j_call: TRBJ2-7
clone_size: -
d_call: -
v_call: TRBV6-1
cdr3_nt: TGTGCCAGCAGCCAAGAGGGCTACGAGCAGTACTTC
cdr3_aa: CASSQEGYEQYF

j_call: TRBJ2-1
clone_size: -
d_call: TRBD2
v_call: TRBV4-3
cdr3_nt: TGCGCCAGCAGCCAAGACCAGCGGGAGGCCTCCTACAATGAGCAGTTCTTC
cdr3_aa: CASSQDQREASYNEQFF

j_call: TRBJ2-3
clone_size: -
d_call: TRBD2
v_call: TRBV5-1
cdr3_nt: TGCGCCAGCAGCTTGGCCTTAGCGGGGGGCACAGATACGCAGTATTTT
cdr3_aa: CASSLALAGGTDTQYF

j_call: TRBJ2-1
clone_size: -
d_call: -
v_call: TRBV2
cdr3_nt: TGTGCCAGTTTTGCCCGACTAGTTAACAATGAGCAGTTCTTC
cdr3_aa: CASFARLVNNEQFF

j_call: TRBJ1-1
clone_size: -
d_call: -
v_call: TRBV19
cdr3_nt: TGTGCCAGTACCGAGGGGGGGCTGGGGGTGAACACTGAAGCTTTCTTT
cdr3_aa: CASTEGGLGVNTEAFF

j_call: TRBJ1-5
clone_size: few
d_call: -
v_call: TRBV5-1
cdr3_nt: TGCGCCAGCAGCCCCGGGACTCCCAATCAGCCCCAGCATTTT
cdr3_aa: CASSPGTPNQPQHF

j_call: TRBJ1-5
clone_size: -
d_call: -
v_call: TRBV7-2
cdr3_nt: TGTGCCAGCAGCTTCGACACCTTCAATCAGCCCCAGCATTTT
cdr3_aa: CASSFDTFNQPQHF

j_call: TRBJ1-1
clone_size: -
d_call: -
v_call: TRBV7-9
cdr3_nt: TGTGCCAGCAGCAGATCCGGAGGGGTAGAGGCTTTCTTT
cdr3_aa: CASSRSGGVEAFF

j_call: TRBJ1-1
clone_size: -
d_call: -
v_call: TRBV19
cdr3_nt: TGTGCCAGTAGTATAGATCATCCGAGTGGCCGAGGAGCCACTGAAGCTTTCTTT
cdr3_aa: CASSIDHPSGRGATEAFF

j_call: TRBJ1-4
clone_size: -
d_call: -
v_call: TRBV2
cdr3_nt: TGTGCCAGCAGTCTACATTCCCCCAGGGTGAAAGGCGAAAAACTGTTTTTT
cdr3_aa: CASSLHSPRVKGEKLFF

j_call: TRBJ1-1
clone_size: few
d_call: -
v_call: TRBV6-5
cdr3_nt: TGTGCCAGCAGCCAAACAGGGTACAAAGCTTTCTTT
cdr3_aa: CASSQTGYKAFF

j_call: TRBJ2-1
clone_size: -
d_call: -
v_call: TRBV5-4
cdr3_nt: TGTGCCAGCGGGAGACCATACAATGAGCAGTTCTTC
cdr3_aa: CASGRPYNEQFF

j_call: TRBJ1-1
clone_size: few
d_call: -
v_call: TRBV5-4
cdr3_nt: TGTGCCAGCAGCTTGGGAGGGATTAACACTGAAGCTTTCTTT
cdr3_aa: CASSLGGINTEAFF

j_call: TRBJ1-2
clone_size: -
d_call: -
v_call: TRBV11-3
cdr3_nt: TGTGCCAGCAGCTTAGTTGGCAGGGGAGGCTACACCTTC
cdr3_aa: CASSLVGRGGYTF

j_call: TRBJ1-2
clone_size: few
d_call: TRBD1
v_call: TRBV29-1
cdr3_nt: TGCAGCGTTGAAGCCCAGGGACAGGGGTACGTCTACACCTTC
cdr3_aa: CSVEAQGQGYVYTF

j_call: TRBJ2-2
clone_size: -
d_call: TRBD1
v_call: TRBV6-1
cdr3_nt: TGTGCCAGCAGTGGACAGGGGCCGAACACCGGGGAGCTGTTTTTT
cdr3_aa: CASSGQGPNTGELFF

j_call: TRBJ2-1
clone_size: -
d_call: -
v_call: TRBV7-8
cdr3_nt: TGTGCCAGCAGCTTATGCGACGGACAGATTTTTAGCTCCTACAATGAGCAGTTCTTC
cdr3_aa: CASSLCDGQIFSSYNEQFF

j_call: TRBJ2-7
clone_size: -
d_call: -
v_call: TRBV6-1
cdr3_nt: TGTGCCAGCAGTGAACGGTGGGAGCAGTACTTC
cdr3_aa: CASSERWEQYF

j_call: TRBJ1-3
clone_size: -
d_call: TRBD1
v_call: TRBV7-9
cdr3_nt: TGTGCCAGCAGCTTGGGACAGGGTGTAAACACCATATATTTT
cdr3_aa: CASSLGQGVNTIYF

j_call: TRBJ2-5
clone_size: -
d_call: TRBD2
v_call: TRBV5-6
cdr3_nt: TGTGCCACCTCCAGGACTAGCGGTCAAGAGACCCAGTACTTC
cdr3_aa: CATSRTSGQETQYF

j_call: TRBJ2-2
clone_size: -
d_call: TRBD2
v_call: TRBV5-1
cdr3_nt: TGCGCCAGCAGCTTGGTAGCGGGAGGGTACACCGGGGAGCTGTTTTTT
cdr3_aa: CASSLVAGGYTGELFF

j_call: TRBJ2-2
clone_size: -
d_call: TRBD1
v_call: TRBV28
cdr3_nt: TGTGCCAGCAGAAGTCCGGGACAGGAATATTCGAGGACCGGGGAGCTGTTTTTT
cdr3_aa: CASRSPGQEYSRTGELFF

j_call: TRBJ1-5
clone_size: once
d_call: -
v_call: TRBV18
cdr3_nt: TGTGCCAGCTCGCGGGGGAATGCACAGCCCCAGCATTTT
cdr3_aa: CASSRGNAQPQHF

j_call: TRBJ2-2
clone_size: -
d_call: TRBD1
v_call: TRBV9
cdr3_nt: TGTGCCAGCAGCGCTTACCGGGACAGGGGGCACGGGGAGCTGTTTTTT
cdr3_aa: CASSAYRDRGHGELFF

j_call: TRBJ2-7
clone_size: -
d_call: TRBD2
v_call: TRBV7-2
cdr3_nt: TGTGCCAGCAGGCCTCGGACTAGCGGGATCTACGAGCAGTACTTC
cdr3_aa: CASRPRTSGIYEQYF

j_call: TRBJ2-2
clone_size: -
d_call: -
v_call: TRBV11-3
cdr3_nt: TGTGCCAGCAGCCCACCCTCTGCGGGGAACACCGGGGAGCTGTTTTTT
cdr3_aa: CASSPPSAGNTGELFF

j_call: TRBJ1-1
clone_size: -
d_call: -
v_call: TRBV11-2
cdr3_nt: TGTGCCAGCAGCTTAGTGGGGCCGGTACCGAACACTGAAGCTTTCTTT
cdr3_aa: CASSLVGPVPNTEAFF

j_call: TRBJ1-3
clone_size: -
d_call: -
v_call: TRBV19
cdr3_nt: TGTGCCAGTCGCACCACCAACGCCGGGGTTCGCTCTGGAAACACCATATATTTT
cdr3_aa: CASRTTNAGVRSGNTIYF

j_call: TRBJ2-7
clone_size: -
d_call: -
v_call: TRBV18
cdr3_nt: TGTGCCAGCTCACCCCTGGACAGCACCATAAGGGAGCAGTACTTC
cdr3_aa: CASSPLDSTIREQYF

j_call: TRBJ1-2
clone_size: -
d_call: TRBD1
v_call: TRBV7-6
cdr3_nt: TGTGCCAGCAGCCAGGGGACAGGCGGTAACTATGGCTACACCTTC
cdr3_aa: CASSQGTGGNYGYTF

j_call: TRBJ1-3
clone_size: once
d_call: -
v_call: TRBV6-6
cdr3_nt: TGTGCCAGCAGTCCTCCAGGGGCAGGAAACACCATATATTTT
cdr3_aa: CASSPPGAGNTIYF

j_call: TRBJ1-1
clone_size: -
d_call: TRBD1
v_call: TRBV5-5
cdr3_nt: TGTGCCAGCAGCTTGGGGCACAGGGGGCAAACTGAAGCTTTCTTT
cdr3_aa: CASSLGHRGQTEAFF

j_call: TRBJ2-3
clone_size: -
d_call: -
v_call: TRBV5-6
cdr3_nt: TGTGCCAGCAGCTTCCCTAGCGAGGGTACGCAGTATTTT
cdr3_aa: CASSFPSEGTQYF

j_call: TRBJ1-4
clone_size: -
d_call: TRBD1
v_call: TRBV13
cdr3_nt: TGTGCCAGCCCTTGGGTAGTCTTCACTCACGGGACAGAGACTGAAAAACTGTTTTTT
cdr3_aa: CASPWVVFTHGTETEKLFF

j_call: TRBJ2-5
clone_size: -
d_call: TRBD2
v_call: TRBV7-2
cdr3_nt: TGTGCCAGCAGCATACTAGCGGGAGTCCCGTACTTC
cdr3_aa: CASSILAGVPYF

j_call: TRBJ2-1
clone_size: -
d_call: TRBD2
v_call: TRBV28
cdr3_nt: TGTGCCAGCAGTTTAAGGGGACTAGTTTTTTACAATGAGCAGTTCTTC
cdr3_aa: CASSLRGLVFYNEQFF

j_call: TRBJ1-4
clone_size: -
d_call: TRBD1
v_call: TRBV5-6
cdr3_nt: TGTGCCAGCACCCTCGGACAGGGGGGTTTTGAAAAACTGTTTTTT
cdr3_aa: CASTLGQGGFEKLFF

j_call: TRBJ1-4
clone_size: once
d_call: -
v_call: TRBV7-8
cdr3_nt: TGTGCCAGCAGCGGGGAGGGCTCGTTGGGGGGAAAACTGTTTTTT
cdr3_aa: CASSGEGSLGGKLFF

j_call: TRBJ1-1
clone_size: -
d_call: -
v_call: TRBV6-5
cdr3_nt: TGTGCCAGCAGACAAGGAGGGCCAGACGCTGAAGCTTTCTTT
cdr3_aa: CASRQGGPDAEAFF